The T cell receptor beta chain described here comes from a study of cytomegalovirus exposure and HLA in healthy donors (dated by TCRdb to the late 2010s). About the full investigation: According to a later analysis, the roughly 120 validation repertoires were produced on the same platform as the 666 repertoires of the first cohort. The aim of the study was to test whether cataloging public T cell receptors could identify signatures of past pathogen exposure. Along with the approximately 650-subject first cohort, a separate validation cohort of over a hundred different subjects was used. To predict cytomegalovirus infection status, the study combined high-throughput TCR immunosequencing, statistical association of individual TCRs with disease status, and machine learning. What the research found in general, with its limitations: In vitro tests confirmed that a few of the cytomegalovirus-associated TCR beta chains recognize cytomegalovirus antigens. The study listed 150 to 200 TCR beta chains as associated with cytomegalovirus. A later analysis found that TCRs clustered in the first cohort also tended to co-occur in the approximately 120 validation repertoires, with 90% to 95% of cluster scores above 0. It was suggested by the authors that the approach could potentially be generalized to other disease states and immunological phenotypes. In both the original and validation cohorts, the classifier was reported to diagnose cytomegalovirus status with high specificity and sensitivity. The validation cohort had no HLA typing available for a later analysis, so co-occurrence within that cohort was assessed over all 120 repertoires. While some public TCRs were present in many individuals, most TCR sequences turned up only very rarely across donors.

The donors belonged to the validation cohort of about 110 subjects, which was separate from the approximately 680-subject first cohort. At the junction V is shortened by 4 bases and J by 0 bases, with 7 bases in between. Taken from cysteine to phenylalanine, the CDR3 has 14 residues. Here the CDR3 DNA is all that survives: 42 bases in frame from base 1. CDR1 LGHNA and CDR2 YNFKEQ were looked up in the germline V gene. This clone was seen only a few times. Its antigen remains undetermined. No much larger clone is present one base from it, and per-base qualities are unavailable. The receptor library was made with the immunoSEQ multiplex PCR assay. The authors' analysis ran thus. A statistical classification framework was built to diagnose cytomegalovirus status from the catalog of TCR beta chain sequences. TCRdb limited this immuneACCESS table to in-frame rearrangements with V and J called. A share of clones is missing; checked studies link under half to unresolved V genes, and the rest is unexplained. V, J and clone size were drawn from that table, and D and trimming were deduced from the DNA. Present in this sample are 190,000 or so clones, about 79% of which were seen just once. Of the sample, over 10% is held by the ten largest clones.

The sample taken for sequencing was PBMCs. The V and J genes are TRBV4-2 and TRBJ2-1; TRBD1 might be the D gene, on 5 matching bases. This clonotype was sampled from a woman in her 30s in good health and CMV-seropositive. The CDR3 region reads CASSLDSSYNEQFF. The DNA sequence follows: TGTGCCAGCAGCCTCGACAGCTCCTACAATGAGCAGTTCTTC.